This T cell receptor beta chain emerged from a study of cytomegalovirus exposure and HLA in healthy donors. Primers for the PCR totalled 60 Vbeta and 13 Jbeta. TCRdb keeps only in-frame clones here, not all; method: immunoSEQ multiplex PCR. The sample shows roughly 100,000 clones, approximately 70% of them seen only once. The CDR3 sequence is 14 residues long. V lost 7 bases, J lost 3 bases, and 8 bases stayed unmatched. In germline, CDR1 is SNHLY, CDR2 FYNNEI. Sequenced sample: PBMCs. This TCR was sampled from a woman in her fifties or sixties in good health and CMV-seronegative. The chain combines TRBV2 with TRBJ1-2; 7 bases line up with TRBD1. CDR3 bases: TGTGCCAGCACTCCGGGACAGTTATACTATGGCTACACCTTC. Protein sequence: CASTPGQLYYGYTF. The complete variable domain, with remaining parts taken from reference TRBV2 and TRBJ1-2, reads EPEVTQTPSHQVTQMGQEVILRCVPISNHLYFYWYRQILGQKVEFLVSFYNNEISEKSEIFDDQFSVERPDGSNFTLKIRSTKLEDSAMYFCASTPGQLYYGYTFGSGTRLTVV.